A selection of T cell receptor beta chains follows, all from one sample in a study of blood T cell repertoires in COVID-19. Produced via immunoSEQ multiplex PCR; TCRdb's table is partial and in-frame only. Of a few hundred thousand clones in the sample, about 87% are singletons; the top ten hold over 4.5%. Material: PBMCs or T cells enriched from blood (not recorded which). These receptor sequences come from a man aged 25 to 40 who had recovered from COVID-19. The CDR3 runs from the conserved cysteine through the conserved F or W. The order of the fields is V gene, J gene, D gene, clone size, CDR3 protein, CDR3 DNA. A D gene is named only where the DNA matches it firmly. Size tells how often a clone was seen (once, few, many) or the class of an expanded clone, and some rows leave it out.

TRBV27	TRBJ1-1	NA	NA	CASRAGYTEAFF	TGTGCCAGCAGGGCAGGGTACACTGAAGCTTTCTTT
TRBV13	TRBJ1-3	TRBD1	NA	CASSHRGPGNTIYF	TGTGCCAGCAGCCACAGGGGGCCTGGAAACACCATATATTTT
TRBV6-1	TRBJ1-6	TRBD1	many	CASSEVQGSLNSPLHF	TGTGCCAGCAGTGAAGTACAGGGGAGCTTAAATTCACCCCTCCACTTT
TRBV19	TRBJ1-5	NA	NA	CASRDDRGGQPQHF	TGTGCCAGTAGGGATGACAGAGGCGGTCAGCCCCAGCATTTT
TRBV5-1	TRBJ2-2	TRBD2	NA	CATNPGGSNTGELFF	TGCGCCACAAACCCCGGGGGGTCGAACACCGGGGAGCTGTTTTTT
TRBV6-5	TRBJ1-2	TRBD1	NA	CASSLSQGAGYTF	TGTGCCAGCAGCTTATCTCAGGGGGCTGGCTACACCTTC
TRBV7-3	TRBJ2-1	TRBD2	NA	CASSLNPPASGANNEQFF	TGTGCCAGCAGCTTAAACCCCCCCGCTAGCGGGGCTAACAATGAGCAGTTCTTC
TRBV19	TRBJ2-6	TRBD1	NA	CASSVGTGGSGANVLTF	TGTGCCAGTAGTGTCGGGACAGGAGGCTCTGGGGCCAACGTCCTGACTTTC
TRBV5-1	TRBJ2-7	NA	NA	CASSHPGLEYEQYF	TGCGCCAGTTCCCATCCGGGATTGGAATACGAGCAGTACTTC
TRBV14	TRBJ1-6	TRBD1	few	CASSQTFRQGTASPLHF	TGTGCCAGCAGCCAAACCTTCCGACAGGGTACCGCTTCACCCCTCCACTTT
TRBV3-1/TRBV3-2	TRBJ2-7	TRBD1	NA	CASSQPTGGSLYF	TGTGCCAGCAGCCAACCCACAGGGGGAAGCCTGTACTTC
TRBV28	TRBJ2-5	NA	NA	CASSFPGGAEETQYF	TGTGCCAGCAGTTTCCCGGGCGGGGCTGAAGAGACCCAGTACTTC
TRBV2	TRBJ2-1	NA	NA	CASSEVPSVTEQFF	TGTGCCAGCAGTGAAGTCCCCAGCGTTACTGAGCAGTTCTTC
TRBV4-1	TRBJ2-7	TRBD2	NA	CASSPGGYEQYF	TGCGCCAGCAGCCCCGGGGGGTACGAGCAGTACTTC
TRBV10-3	TRBJ2-1	NA	once	CAISERNGLNEQFF	TGTGCCATCAGTGAAAGGAATGGACTTAATGAGCAGTTCTTC
TRBV19	TRBJ2-3	TRBD2	NA	CAISSLAGADTQYF	TGTGCCATCAGTTCACTAGCGGGGGCAGATACGCAGTATTTT
TRBV3-1/TRBV3-2	TRBJ2-5	NA	NA	CASSQEWAPVSQETQYF	TGTGCCAGCAGCCAAGAGTGGGCCCCGGTGTCCCAAGAGACCCAGTACTTC
TRBV30	TRBJ2-3	TRBD1	NA	CAWSQGEGRTDTQYF	TGTGCCTGGTCACAGGGGGAAGGGCGCACAGATACGCAGTATTTT
TRBV5-1	TRBJ2-7	NA	NA	CASSLGPGDNDEQYF	TGCGCCAGCAGCTTAGGGCCAGGGGATAATGATGAGCAGTACTTC
TRBV6-5	TRBJ1-6	NA	NA	CASSTVAVNSPLHF	TGTGCCAGCAGTACGGTAGCCGTTAATTCACCCCTCCACTTT
TRBV15	TRBJ1-6	TRBD1	NA	CATSRGGTGFYNSPLHF	TGTGCCACCAGCAGAGGAGGGACAGGGTTTTATAATTCACCCCTCCACTTT
TRBV7-9	TRBJ1-5	NA	NA	CASSQTAGVQPQHF	TGTGCCAGCAGCCAAACCGCGGGGGTTCAGCCCCAGCATTTT
TRBV19	TRBJ2-3	TRBD1	NA	CAIRDSDTDTQYF	TGTGCCATCAGGGACAGTGACACAGATACGCAGTATTTT
TRBV11-2	TRBJ2-1	TRBD2	NA	CASSFVLTRGAGYNEQFF	TGTGCCAGCAGCTTTGTTTTGACGCGGGGGGCGGGATACAATGAGCAGTTCTTC
TRBV10-3	TRBJ2-3	TRBD2	NA	CAISGGGAKDTQYF	TGTGCCATCAGCGGCGGGGGGGCCAAAGATACGCAGTATTTT
TRBV2	TRBJ2-5	NA	NA	CASSAARGGETQYF	TGTGCCAGCAGTGCGGCCAGGGGCGGGGAGACCCAGTACTTC
TRBV19	TRBJ1-6	NA	once	CATGQYNSPLHF	TGTGCCACCGGACAGTATAATTCACCCCTCCACTTT
TRBV5-6	TRBJ2-3	NA	NA	CASSPGEFTQYF	TGTGCCAGCAGCCCCGGGGAATTTACGCAGTATTTT
TRBV7-9	TRBJ1-1	NA	NA	CASSWTANTEAFF	TGTGCCAGCAGCTGGACAGCGAACACTGAAGCTTTCTTT
TRBV7-9	TRBJ1-1	TRBD1	few	CASSFGQALNTEAFF	TGTGCCAGCAGCTTTGGACAGGCCCTCAACACTGAAGCTTTCTTT
TRBV2	TRBJ1-6	NA	NA	CASSEDRSYNSPLHF	TGTGCCAGCAGTGAAGATCGCAGTTATAATTCACCCCTCCACTTT
TRBV28	TRBJ1-2	NA	NA	CASSFRLRGAYGYTF	TGTGCCAGCAGTTTTCGCCTACGGGGGGCCTATGGCTACACCTTC
TRBV7-9	TRBJ2-7	NA	NA	CASSPDSTYEQYF	TGTGCCAGCAGCCCTGACAGTACCTACGAGCAGTACTTC
TRBV18	TRBJ2-7	TRBD1	NA	CASSPPTGQGSYEQYF	TGTGCCAGCTCACCACCGACTGGACAGGGTTCCTACGAGCAGTACTTC
TRBV2	TRBJ1-5	TRBD1	NA	CASSSDRAVGQPQHF	TGTGCCAGCAGCTCAGACAGGGCTGTTGGTCAGCCCCAGCATTTT
TRBV7-9	TRBJ1-5	NA	NA	CASSTQAYSNQPQHF	TGTGCCAGCAGCACACAGGCATATAGCAATCAGCCCCAGCATTTT
TRBV29-1	TRBJ2-1	NA	NA	CSVRDVGQFF	TGCAGCGTGCGGGACGTCGGGCAGTTCTTC
TRBV6-6	TRBJ1-5	TRBD1	NA	CASTQGGNQPQHF	TGTGCCAGCACACAGGGGGGCAATCAGCCCCAGCATTTT
TRBV3-1/TRBV3-2	TRBJ1-5	NA	NA	CASSQGLQGGQPQHF	TGTGCCAGCAGCCAAGGATTGCAGGGAGGTCAGCCCCAGCATTTT
TRBV5-4	TRBJ1-2	NA	NA	CASSAGGGRGYGYTF	TGTGCCAGCAGCGCGGGCGGCGGGAGGGGTTATGGCTACACCTTC
TRBV4-1	TRBJ2-7	TRBD1	NA	CASSQVTGTVTYEQYF	TGCGCCAGCAGCCAAGTAACCGGGACAGTAACCTACGAGCAGTACTTC
TRBV10-2	TRBJ1-2	NA	NA	CASSRAGNYGYTF	TGCGCCAGCAGCAGGGCAGGAAACTATGGCTACACCTTC
TRBV24-1	TRBJ2-5	NA	NA	CATSDSREETQYF	TGTGCCACCAGTGATTCTAGAGAAGAGACCCAGTACTTC
TRBV2	TRBJ1-1	NA	NA	CASSEFGGKAFF	TGTGCCAGCAGTGAATTCGGGGGGAAAGCTTTCTTT
TRBV28	TRBJ2-6	TRBD1	NA	CASSRYAGTDYSGANVLTF	TGTGCCAGCAGCCGTTATGCAGGGACAGACTACTCTGGGGCCAACGTCCTGACTTTC
TRBV5-6	TRBJ1-2	TRBD1	NA	CASSLPSGGAHYGYTF	TGTGCCAGCAGCTTACCGTCAGGGGGCGCTCACTATGGCTACACCTTC
TRBV10-1	TRBJ2-3	NA	once	CASSDLASSTDTQYF	TGCGCCAGCAGTGACCTAGCGTCGTCCACAGATACGCAGTATTTT
TRBV13	TRBJ2-7	NA	NA	CASSNIPGEQYF	TGTGCCAGCAGCAACATTCCGGGCGAGCAGTACTTC
TRBV6-1	TRBJ2-2	NA	NA	CASSDGASTGELFF	TGTGCCAGCAGTGACGGAGCTTCCACCGGGGAGCTGTTTTTT
TRBV28	TRBJ2-7	TRBD1	NA	CASSGQGDSYEQYF	TGTGCCAGCAGCGGACAGGGTGATTCCTACGAGCAGTACTTC
TRBV28	TRBJ2-7	TRBD1	NA	CASSSGQGSASYEQYF	TGTGCCAGCAGTTCGGGACAGGGCTCCGCGAGCTACGAGCAGTACTTC
TRBV5-1	TRBJ2-5	NA	few	CASSLEGEETQYF	TGCGCCAGCAGCTTGGAAGGGGAAGAGACCCAGTACTTC
TRBV10-2	TRBJ2-2	TRBD1	once	CASSDTGGTGELFF	TGCGCCAGCAGTGACACAGGGGGCACCGGGGAGCTGTTTTTT
TRBV3-1/TRBV3-2	TRBJ2-7	TRBD1	NA	CASSQETGGGEQYF	TGTGCCAGCAGCCAAGAGACAGGGGGCGGCGAGCAGTACTTC
TRBV27	TRBJ2-1	NA	once	CASSLTPGEGVWQFF	TGTGCCAGCAGTTTGACCCCCGGGGAAGGTGTTTGGCAGTTCTTC
TRBV3-1/TRBV3-2	TRBJ2-7	NA	NA	CASSLGLGVSEQYF	TGTGCCAGCAGCCTCGGACTGGGCGTTAGCGAGCAGTACTTC
TRBV5-1	TRBJ2-7	TRBD1	NA	CASSPQPDRGISEQYF	TGCGCCAGCAGCCCTCAACCGGACAGGGGAATAAGCGAGCAGTACTTC
TRBV5-1	TRBJ2-2	NA	NA	CASSLAGGIVDTGELFF	TGCGCCAGCAGCTTGGCCGGGGGAATCGTGGACACCGGGGAGCTGTTTTTT
TRBV13	TRBJ1-4	TRBD1	NA	CASRDGGQGEKLFF	TGTGCCAGCAGGGACGGAGGACAGGGAGAAAAACTGTTTTTT